This is a list of T cell receptor beta chains from one sample in a study of identical twins. MiXCR was run by TCRdb on the 5' RACE reads, yielding one entry per CDR3 protein. The repertoire includes roughly 350,000 distinct CDR3 sequences, roughly an eighth of them detected once, and just over 7% sits in the top ten. These data also featured in a second study, about yellow fever vaccine responses in identical twins.

What was sequenced was CD8+ T cells sorted from blood. These receptors all come from a woman aged 18-30 years in good health. CDR3s include the opening cysteine and the closing phenylalanine or tryptophan. Each record gives: clone size, J gene, V gene, D gene, CDR3 length, CDR3 DNA, CDR3 protein. D genes are given only for firm matches. Clone size appears in some rows only: once, few, many, or a class for an expanded clone.

>few|TRBJ2-1|TRBV4-1|NA|12
TGCGCCAGCAGCCCCCAGGGTCCTGAGCAGTTCTTC
CASSPQGPEQFF
>many|TRBJ2-6|TRBV20-1|NA|15
TGCAGTGCTAGTTTGCGGAACTCTGGGGCCAACGTCCTGACTTTC
CSASLRNSGANVLTF
>many|TRBJ2-1|TRBV7-6|NA|14
TGTGCCAGCAGCTCTCGTGGAGGTTTGAATGAGCAGTTCTTC
CASSSRGGLNEQFF
>few|TRBJ1-1|TRBV27|TRBD1|14
TGTGCCAGCAGTCTCACTCAACAGGGGACTGAAGCTTTCTTT
CASSLTQQGTEAFF
>many|TRBJ2-7|TRBV5-1|NA|15
TGCGCCAGCAGCTTTTTTGGGACGGACGACAGTGAGCAGTACTTC
CASSFFGTDDSEQYF
>few|TRBJ2-1|TRBV20-1|NA|15
TGCAGTGCTAGAGATGGGGGCTTGGGATACAATGAGCAGTTCTTC
CSARDGGLGYNEQFF
>many|TRBJ2-7|TRBV5-1|TRBD1|15
TGCGCCAGCAGCTTGGTTCTGACAGGGGAATACGAGCAGTACTTC
CASSLVLTGEYEQYF
>NA|TRBJ2-1|TRBV9|NA|13
TGTGCCAGCGAGGGGAGACCCTACAATGAGCAGTTCTTC
CASEGRPYNEQFF
>NA|TRBJ2-1|TRBV28|TRBD2|14
TGTGCCAGCAGTACTGGGACTAGCGGAAATGAGCAGTTCTTC
CASSTGTSGNEQFF
>few|TRBJ2-4|TRBV28|TRBD2|17
TGTGCCAGCAGTTCACTTCGGACCGGCGGGGGGAAAAACATTCAGTACTTC
CASSSLRTGGGKNIQYF
>NA|TRBJ2-3|TRBV5-4|TRBD1|17
TGTGCCAGCAGCTTGGCCTCAGGGACAGGGAGCACAGATACGCAGTATTTT
CASSLASGTGSTDTQYF
>NA|TRBJ2-7|TRBV7-2|NA|15
TGTGCCAGCAGCTTCGGGGCGGATACCTCCTACGAGCAGTACTTC
CASSFGADTSYEQYF
>many|TRBJ1-6|TRBV28|TRBD1|17
TGTGCCAGCAGCCTAATGGACAGGGGATCCTATAATTCACCCCTCCACTTT
CASSLMDRGSYNSPLHF
>few|TRBJ2-1|TRBV7-6|TRBD2|15
TGTGCCAGCGTCAGCGGGGCTTCTTCCTACAATGAGCAGTTCTTC
CASVSGASSYNEQFF
>few|TRBJ2-2|TRBV7-9|NA|15
TGTGCCATCCCGACTGGGGTCGGGCGAACCGGGGAGCTGTTTTTT
CAIPTGVGRTGELFF
>NA|TRBJ2-7|TRBV15|NA|15
TGTGCCACCAGCAGAGAGGCGGGCGGGGTCGGCGAGCAGTACTTC
CATSREAGGVGEQYF
>few|TRBJ2-5|TRBV5-8|TRBD2|13
TGTGCCAGCACCGGGAGGTCGCAAGAGACCCAGTACTTC
CASTGRSQETQYF